This TCR beta chain was profiled in a study of T-cell memory formation after mild COVID-19. Each CDR3 protein is one row after TCRdb ran MiXCR on the 5' RACE reads. This table has about 82,000 distinct CDR3 sequences, less than 15% appearing once. Germline CDR1 LGHDT, CDR2 YNNKEL (reference sequence). The length of the CDR3 is 19 residues. Trimming stripped 1 base from V and 2 bases from J, with 24 bases between. The sample comprised PBMCs or a T cell subset sorted from them (not recorded which). The clonotype originates from a young man who had mild COVID-19 (a few samples of this study predate the infection). Cell type and time point are not known. The genes are TRBV3-1 and TRBJ2-7; D perhaps matches TRBD2 (6 bases). CDR3: CASSQVTLGGMGGPYEQYF. In DNA form, the CDR3 reads TGTGCCAGCAGCCAAGTCACCCTCGGGGGAATGGGAGGTCCCTACGAGCAGTACTTC.